This TCR beta chain comes out of a study of shared T cell receptors in the human thymus (dated by TCRdb to about 2021). With respect to the entire study: The study examined how self-reactive, shared T-cell receptor alpha chains are generated in the human thymus.

The CDR3 runs 15 amino acids, cysteine and phenylalanine included. Only CDR3 DNA remains: 45 bases, in frame from the first base. Via the germline V gene (reference sequence), CDR1 is MNHEY and CDR2 SMNVEV. The junction carries 17 bases between V and J, which are trimmed by 5 bases and 6 bases respectively. A note on this clone: The antigen it recognizes is unknown. No base quality information exists; no much larger clone differs at one position.

To prepare the library, the immunoSEQ multiplex PCR assay was applied. Entries here come from immuneACCESS through TCRdb and include only in-frame sequences with V and J called. Some clones fail to appear in such tables; in the studies checked, an unresolved V gene covers under half of the shortfall, and the cause of the remainder is unknown. This sample gives about 660,000 clones in total; 70% to 90% of them show up just once. 0.0095% to 0.012% of the sample rests with the top ten. These data were likewise used in another study, on human thymus T cells. In that second paper, the authors write: In Finland, the donors were immunologically healthy infants who were having open corrective cardiac surgery for congenital heart defects. Thymus tissue was collected as surgical resects that were removed during corrective cardiac surgery. V and J gene segment usage appeared biased in both thymic and peripheral blood repertoires. The related research found that thymic TCR repertoires overlapped highly between unrelated individuals. The study characterized TCR alpha and beta repertoires from fewer than 10 infant thymus samples and a few related peripheral blood samples. Donor ages ranging from about 7 to 250 days were recorded, and 5 or 6 male and two female infants were included in the cohort. Thymocytes were mechanically released from the tissue and were stored as pellets of 10-30 million cells at -70 degrees C. Genomic DNA was extracted from frozen cell pellets with a QIAsymphony instrument. TCRB and TCRAD loci were amplified from a standardized quantity of quality-controlled genomic DNA using the immunoSEQ multiplex PCR assay. The amplicons covered the V(D)J region and were long enough to include the CDR3 and to identify the V and J genes. Through the commercial immunoSEQ service, the amplicons were sequenced on an Illumina platform. Primer bias and sequencing errors were corrected as previously described, and TCRAD and TCRB were defined on the basis of the IMGT database. The repertoires were analysed using immunoSEQ Analyzer 3.0 and VDJTools for basic statistics, V/J segment usage, diversity estimates, rarefaction and pairwise overlap. Diversity was estimated with Chao1, ChaoE, Efron-Thisted, Shannon and inverse Simpson indices, and also on datasets down-sampled to the smallest sample. Repertoire overlap used strict matching of CDR3 nucleotide sequence, V gene and J gene, with Jaccard-based multidimensional scaling clustering. On average, thymus samples gave roughly 800,000 unique TCRB clonotypes, whereas blood samples gave around 80,000.

The TCR comes from a boy under two years old with a congenital heart defect. Donor details come from another sample of the same person, matched by shared clones. Sequenced sample: thymocytes. The rearranged segments are TRBV27 and TRBJ1-5; the D gene remains uncertain. The sequenced DNA: TGTGCCAGCAGTATCGAAGGAGGGAGACTTCAGCCCCAGCATTTT. Translation gives CASSIEGGRLQPQHF.